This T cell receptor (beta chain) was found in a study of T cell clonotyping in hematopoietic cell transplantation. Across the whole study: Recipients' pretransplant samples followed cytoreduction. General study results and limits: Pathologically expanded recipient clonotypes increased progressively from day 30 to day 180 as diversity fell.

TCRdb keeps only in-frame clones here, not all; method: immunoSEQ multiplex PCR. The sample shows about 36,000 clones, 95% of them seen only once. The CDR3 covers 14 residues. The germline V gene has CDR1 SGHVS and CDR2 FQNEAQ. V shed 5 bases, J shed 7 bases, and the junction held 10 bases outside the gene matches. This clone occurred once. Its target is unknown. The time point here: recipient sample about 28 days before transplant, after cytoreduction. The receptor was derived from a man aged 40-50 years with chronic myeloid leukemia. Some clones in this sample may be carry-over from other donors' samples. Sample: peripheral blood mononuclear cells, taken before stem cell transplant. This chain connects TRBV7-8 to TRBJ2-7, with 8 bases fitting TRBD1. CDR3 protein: CASSPQDRAREQYF. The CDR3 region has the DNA TGTGCCAGCAGCCCCCAGGACAGGGCACGGGAGCAGTACTTC.